A selection of T cell receptor beta chains follows, all from one sample in a study of T cells after somatic rescue of genetic block. Clones were read by immunoSEQ multiplex PCR, and TCRdb kept only the in-frame ones, dropping some. The sample holds tens of thousands of clones, around 93% seen once. The sample was peripheral blood mononuclear cells (PBMCs). The receptors derive from a man aged 35 to 55. Each CDR3 is given with its conserved first and last residue. Each record gives: J gene, D gene, V gene, clone size, CDR3 length, CDR3 DNA, CDR3 protein. D genes are given only for firm matches. Rows give clone size only sometimes, using once, few, many, or a class for an expanded clone.

J gene: TRBJ2-7
D gene: -
V gene: TRBV10-3
clone size: once
CDR3 length: 13
CDR3 DNA: TGTGCCGCGTCGGGGGACCTCTCCTACGAGCAGTACTTC
CDR3 protein: CAASGDLSYEQYF

J gene: TRBJ1-1
D gene: TRBD1
V gene: TRBV6-5
clone size: -
CDR3 length: 15
CDR3 DNA: TGTGCCAGCAGTTACTCCAAGGGGGCAGGGACTGAAGCTTTCTTT
CDR3 protein: CASSYSKGAGTEAFF

J gene: TRBJ2-3
D gene: -
V gene: TRBV5-1
clone size: few
CDR3 length: 16
CDR3 DNA: TGCGCCAGCAGCGAAAGCCCCGGAACTTTCACAGATACGCAGTATTTT
CDR3 protein: CASSESPGTFTDTQYF

J gene: TRBJ1-1
D gene: TRBD1
V gene: TRBV5-1
clone size: -
CDR3 length: 17
CDR3 DNA: TGCGCCAGCAGCATGACTCAGGGGGCCAAGGCCGACACTGAAGCTTTCTTT
CDR3 protein: CASSMTQGAKADTEAFF

J gene: TRBJ2-3
D gene: -
V gene: TRBV10-1
clone size: -
CDR3 length: 13
CDR3 DNA: TGCGCCAGCAGTGAGCCTAACTCAGATACGCAGTATTTT
CDR3 protein: CASSEPNSDTQYF

J gene: TRBJ1-1
D gene: -
V gene: TRBV7-3
clone size: -
CDR3 length: 12
CDR3 DNA: TGTGCCAGCAGCTTAACCGGTACTGAAGCTTTCTTT
CDR3 protein: CASSLTGTEAFF

J gene: TRBJ1-2
D gene: TRBD1
V gene: TRBV14
clone size: -
CDR3 length: 13
CDR3 DNA: TGTGCCAGCAGCACGGGACAGAACTATGGCTACACCTTC
CDR3 protein: CASSTGQNYGYTF

J gene: TRBJ2-1
D gene: -
V gene: TRBV16
clone size: -
CDR3 length: 14
CDR3 DNA: TGTGCCAGCAGCCACTCCCCAGGAAGCAATGAGCAGTTCTTC
CDR3 protein: CASSHSPGSNEQFF

J gene: TRBJ1-2
D gene: TRBD1
V gene: TRBV15
clone size: once
CDR3 length: 14
CDR3 DNA: TGTGCCACCAGCAGAAGTCGACAGGGAGGCGGCTACACCTTC
CDR3 protein: CATSRSRQGGGYTF

J gene: TRBJ2-3
D gene: TRBD2
V gene: TRBV7-8
clone size: once
CDR3 length: 17
CDR3 DNA: TGTGCCAGCAGCTTGACCCAGACTAGCGGGAGTGCAGATACGCAGTATTTT
CDR3 protein: CASSLTQTSGSADTQYF

J gene: TRBJ1-1
D gene: -
V gene: TRBV5-1
clone size: once
CDR3 length: 13
CDR3 DNA: TGCGCCAGCAGCTTGGATCCGAACACTGAAGCTTTCTTT
CDR3 protein: CASSLDPNTEAFF

J gene: TRBJ2-1
D gene: TRBD2
V gene: TRBV6-1
clone size: once
CDR3 length: 19
CDR3 DNA: TGTGCCAGCAGTGAGCCCCAGGGGGCCTGGCTAGCGGGAGGGAATGAGCAGTTCTTC
CDR3 protein: CASSEPQGAWLAGGNEQFF

J gene: TRBJ1-1
D gene: -
V gene: TRBV7-3
clone size: -
CDR3 length: 14
CDR3 DNA: TGTGCCAGCAGCTTGGCCGGAGTCAACACTGAAGCTTTCTTT
CDR3 protein: CASSLAGVNTEAFF

J gene: TRBJ2-2
D gene: -
V gene: TRBV18
clone size: -
CDR3 length: 15
CDR3 DNA: TGTGCCAGCTCACCTCTAGCTTCAACGGGCGGGGAGCTGTTTTTT
CDR3 protein: CASSPLASTGGELFF

J gene: TRBJ2-5
D gene: TRBD2
V gene: TRBV5-1
clone size: -
CDR3 length: 16
CDR3 DNA: TGCGCCAGCAGCTCAAGGACTAGTCCAGGCCGAGAGACCCAGTACTTC
CDR3 protein: CASSSRTSPGRETQYF

J gene: TRBJ2-7
D gene: TRBD1
V gene: TRBV18
clone size: -
CDR3 length: 13
CDR3 DNA: TGTGCCAGCTCACCAGACAGGGCCTACGAGCAGTACTTC
CDR3 protein: CASSPDRAYEQYF

J gene: TRBJ2-1
D gene: TRBD2
V gene: TRBV19
clone size: -
CDR3 length: 13
CDR3 DNA: TGTGCCAGTAGGGGACTAGCAGGCAATGAGCAGTTCTTC
CDR3 protein: CASRGLAGNEQFF

J gene: TRBJ2-2
D gene: -
V gene: TRBV5-1
clone size: -
CDR3 length: 15
CDR3 DNA: TGCGCCAGCAGCTTGCTCCAGGGTTCAGGCGGGGAGCTGTTTTTT
CDR3 protein: CASSLLQGSGGELFF

J gene: TRBJ2-7
D gene: -
V gene: TRBV6-6
clone size: -
CDR3 length: 12
CDR3 DNA: TGTGCCAGCAGTGCCGGTGGCTACGAGCAGTACTTC
CDR3 protein: CASSAGGYEQYF

J gene: TRBJ1-2
D gene: TRBD1
V gene: TRBV6-1
clone size: once
CDR3 length: 14
CDR3 DNA: TGTGCCAGCACCGCGGACAGGGGAAGGGATGGCTACACCTTC
CDR3 protein: CASTADRGRDGYTF